The entry that follows covers one T cell receptor beta chain sequence. Its antigen is as yet unknown. Generated by immunoSEQ multiplex PCR, the TCRdb table keeps only in-frame clones and is missing some. Among 2 million to 3 million clones listed, over 85% were seen once. The V end was cut by 0 bases, the J end by 3 bases, with 21 bases between. The CDR3 is 18 residues long. The germline V gene has CDR1 SGHDN and CDR2 FVKESK. These data are taken from a study of shared clonotypes between healthy human individuals. Donors, without exception, were Caucasian adults residing in Nashville, Tennessee. Whole-study results and caveats: Estimated clonotype richness was generally higher in naive than memory subsets. Naive CD4 clonotypes overlapped across a few donors at roughly 4.5%.

Sequenced: naive CD4+ T cells from PBMCs. Subset here: CD45RA+ positively selected. This receptor was identified in a man younger than 30 in good health. Some clones in this sample may be carry-over from other donors' samples. The chain is built from TRBV14 and TRBJ2-7; no firm D call. The CDR3: CASSQEGSGHAAIYEQYF. The CDR3 nucleotides are TGTGCCAGCAGCCAAGAGGGGTCTGGGCATGCCGCAATCTACGAGCAGTACTTC.